This T cell receptor beta chain was retrieved from a study of cytomegalovirus exposure and HLA in healthy donors. Broader study findings: Specificity of three CMV-associated chains for CMV antigens was verified in vitro. The study put 150 to 200 TCR beta chains on its list as cytomegalovirus-associated.

In regard to this clone: Its matching antigen is unknown.

The assay was immunoSEQ multiplex PCR, and TCRdb's table has in-frame clones only and misses some. The table has about 140,000 clones, 84% seen once. From the 120-subject validation cohort, which was separate from the approximately 670-subject first cohort, the donors were drawn. This TCR was recovered from a woman aged 30 to 39 in good health and CMV-seronegative. The sequencing sample was made of PBMCs.

CDR3 residues: CASRGDSPLHF. Written as DNA, the CDR3 is TGTGCCAGCAGGGGAGATTCACCCCTCCACTTT. The V and J genes are TRBV6-5 and TRBJ1-6; D is unresolved. V lost 6 bases and J lost 8, with 5 bases in between. The CDR3 is 11 residues long. CDR1 MNHEY and CDR2 SVGAGI come from the germline V gene.